Listed here are 6 T cell receptor beta chains from one sample, sequenced in a study of cytomegalovirus exposure and HLA in healthy donors. Amplification used 60 Vbeta primers and 13 Jbeta primers. Data came from immunoSEQ multiplex PCR; TCRdb stores just in-frame clones and leaves some out. The sample carries more than 95,000 clones, about 70% recorded once. The specimen sequenced was PBMCs. Every receptor here comes from a female donor in good health and CMV-seropositive.

This clone was detected only once. Germline is not matched at one junction end, which may reflect a read error. The V call is TRBV10-3, the J call TRBJ1-4, with 9 bases aligning to TRBD1. The CDR3 runs 13 residues. Germline CDR1 and CDR2: ENHRY and SYGVKD. CDR3 amino acids: CAIRERDRERLFF. CDR3 DNA: TGTGCCATCAGGGAACGGGACAGGGAAAGACTGTTTTTT.

The genes are TRBV28 and TRBJ2-7; possible D gene TRBD2, 6 bases. Per the germline V gene, CDR1 is MDHEN and CDR2 is SYDVKM. The V gene lost 6 bases and the J gene lost 4 bases, with 16 bases spanning the gap. The CDR3 has 14 amino acids. The chain's CDR3 is CASSQPGTSYEQYF. The CDR3 DNA is TGTGCCAGCAGCCAGCCGGGGACTTCGTACGAGCAGTACTTC.

This chain links TRBV4-2 with TRBJ1-1; D remains ambiguous. The V end was cut by 2 bases, the J end by 2 bases, with 12 bases between. The CDR3 is made up of 15 amino acids. Per the germline V gene, CDR1 is LGHNA and CDR2 is YNFKEQ. CDR3 DNA: TGTGCCAGCAGCCAACTCGAGGGAGTTAACACTGAAGCTTTCTTT. It codes for CASSQLEGVNTEAFF.

DNA of the CDR3: TGTGCCTGGAGTACAGGGCGCTATGGCTACACCTTC. Amino acid sequence: CAWSTGRYGYTF. The rearrangement links TRBV30 to TRBJ1-2; possibly TRBD1 for D (6 bases). Per the germline V gene, CDR1 is GTSNPN and CDR2 is SVGIG (reference sequence). The CDR3 extends over 12 amino acids. V was cut by 2 bases and J by 4 bases, with 8 bases left in between.

The chain employs TRBV15 and TRBJ2-7, with a tentative D call TRBD2 (5 bases). The germline V gene has CDR1 LNHNV and CDR2 YYDKDF (reference sequence). V lost 0 bases and J lost 4, with 16 bases in between. The CDR3 is 16 amino acids. CDR3 DNA sequence: TGTGCCACCAGCAGAGATGGTGGCATTCGGGGTTACGAGCAGTACTTC. This translates into CATSRDGGIRGYEQYF.

This clone was observed a handful of times. The V and J genes are TRBV5-4 and TRBJ2-3; D is perhaps TRBD1 (5 bases). The CDR3 has 15 amino acids. Trimming left V 0 bases short and J 5 bases short, with 13 bases between. CDR1 is SGHNT and CDR2 is YYREEE in the germline V gene (reference sequence). CDR3 protein: CASSLDQGREDTQYF. The CDR3 bases are TGTGCCAGCAGCTTGGATCAGGGAAGGGAAGATACGCAGTATTTT.